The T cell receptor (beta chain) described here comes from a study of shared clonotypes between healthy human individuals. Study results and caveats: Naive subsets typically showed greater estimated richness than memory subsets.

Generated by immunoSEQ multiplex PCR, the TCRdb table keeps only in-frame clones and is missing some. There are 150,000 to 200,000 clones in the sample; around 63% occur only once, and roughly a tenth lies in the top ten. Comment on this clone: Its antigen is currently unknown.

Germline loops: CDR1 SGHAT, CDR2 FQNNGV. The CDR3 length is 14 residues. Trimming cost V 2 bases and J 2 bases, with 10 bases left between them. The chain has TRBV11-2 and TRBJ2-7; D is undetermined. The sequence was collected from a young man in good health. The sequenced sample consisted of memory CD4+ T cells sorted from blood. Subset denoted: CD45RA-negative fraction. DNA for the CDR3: TGTGCCAGCAGCTTAAGCCAAGTCCCCTACGAGCAGTACTTC. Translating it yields CASSLSQVPYEQYF.